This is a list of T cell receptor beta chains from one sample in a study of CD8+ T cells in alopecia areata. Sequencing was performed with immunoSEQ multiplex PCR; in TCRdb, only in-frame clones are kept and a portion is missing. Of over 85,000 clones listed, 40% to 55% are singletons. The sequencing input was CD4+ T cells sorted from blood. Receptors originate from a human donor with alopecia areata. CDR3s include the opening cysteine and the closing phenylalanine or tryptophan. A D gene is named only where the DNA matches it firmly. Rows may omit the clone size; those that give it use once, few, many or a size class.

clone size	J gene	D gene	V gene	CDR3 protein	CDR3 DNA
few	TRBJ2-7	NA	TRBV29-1	CSGGVAYEQYF	TGCAGCGGAGGGGTCGCCTACGAGCAGTACTTC
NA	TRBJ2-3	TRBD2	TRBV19	CASSPSGGRTSTDTQYF	TGTGCCAGTAGTCCTAGCGGGGGCCGAACAAGCACAGATACGCAGTATTTT
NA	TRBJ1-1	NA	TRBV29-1	CSVEGWPRGYRTEAFF	TGCAGCGTTGAAGGGTGGCCCAGGGGCTACAGGACTGAAGCTTTCTTT
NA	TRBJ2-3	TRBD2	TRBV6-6	CASSYSGGLASLTQYF	TGTGCCAGCAGTTACTCGGGGGGACTAGCCTCCCTTACGCAGTATTTT
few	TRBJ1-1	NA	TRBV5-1	CASIGPRNTEAFF	TGCGCCAGCATCGGGCCGAGGAACACTGAAGCTTTCTTT
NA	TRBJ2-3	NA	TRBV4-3	CASSQDLLDTQYF	TGCGCCAGCAGCCAAGATTTGCTGGATACGCAGTATTTT
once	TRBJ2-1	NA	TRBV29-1	CSVASRGNEQFF	TGCAGCGTTGCATCAAGGGGCAATGAGCAGTTCTTC
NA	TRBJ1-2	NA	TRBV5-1	CASSMTDGNYGYTF	TGCGCCAGCAGCATGACCGACGGGAACTATGGCTACACCTTC
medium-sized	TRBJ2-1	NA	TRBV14	CASSPSGRNEQFF	TGTGCCAGCAGCCCCTCGGGGAGGAATGAGCAGTTCTTC
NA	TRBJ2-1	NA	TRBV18	CASSPRSDMEFF	TGTGCCAGCTCACCTAGATCCGACATGGAGTTCTTC
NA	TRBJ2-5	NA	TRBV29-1	CSLGQETQYF	TGCAGCTTGGGGCAAGAGACCCAGTACTTC
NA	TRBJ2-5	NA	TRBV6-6	CASSYLETQYF	TGTGCCAGCAGTTACCTTGAGACCCAGTACTTC
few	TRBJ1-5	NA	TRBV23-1	CASSPIQGRNQPQHF	TGCGCCAGCAGCCCCATACAGGGACGCAATCAGCCCCAGCATTTT
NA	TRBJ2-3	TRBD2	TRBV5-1	CASSLTSGGPSADTQYF	TGCGCCAGCAGCTTGACTAGCGGGGGGCCCTCGGCAGATACGCAGTATTTT
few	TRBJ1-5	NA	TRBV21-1	CASSRKSNLPQHF	TGTGCCAGCAGCAGAAAATCCAATCTGCCCCAGCATTTT
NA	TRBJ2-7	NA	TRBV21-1	CASSKVGGANF	TGTGCCAGCAGCAAAGTCGGAGGTGCCAACTTC
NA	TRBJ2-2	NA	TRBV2	CASSGDYTGELFF	TGTGCCAGCAGTGGGGACTACACCGGGGAGCTGTTTTTT
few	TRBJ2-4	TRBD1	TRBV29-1	CSVGTDRVGGIQYF	TGCAGCGTTGGTACCGACAGGGTCGGAGGCATTCAGTACTTC
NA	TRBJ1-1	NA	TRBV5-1	CASRRDLNTEAFF	TGCGCCAGCAGGAGGGACTTAAACACTGAAGCTTTCTTT
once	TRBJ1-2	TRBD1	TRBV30	CAWRITQGGGSTF	TGTGCCTGGAGGATAACTCAGGGGGGTGGGAGTACCTTC
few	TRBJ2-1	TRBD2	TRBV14	CASSLPSGRVRGEQFF	TGTGCCAGCAGCCTCCCAAGCGGGAGGGTCAGGGGTGAGCAGTTCTTC
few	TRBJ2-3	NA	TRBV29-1	CSVSSSGADTQYF	TGCAGCGTTTCATCGTCTGGCGCAGATACGCAGTATTTT
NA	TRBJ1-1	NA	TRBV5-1	CASSVDDGRTEAFF	TGCGCCAGCAGCGTTGATGATGGGCGAACTGAAGCTTTCTTT
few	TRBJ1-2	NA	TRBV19	CASRTRNGYTF	TGTGCCAGTCGGACAAGAAATGGCTACACCTTC
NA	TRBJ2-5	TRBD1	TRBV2	CASRTGQGRGETQYF	TGTGCCAGCCGCACCGGACAGGGACGGGGCGAGACCCAGTACTTC
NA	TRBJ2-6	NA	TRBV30	CAWSVGANVLTF	TGTGCCTGGAGTGTTGGGGCCAACGTCCTGACTTTC
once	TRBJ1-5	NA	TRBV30	CAWSVQGGNQPQHF	TGTGCCTGGAGTGTTCAAGGGGGCAATCAGCCCCAGCATTTT
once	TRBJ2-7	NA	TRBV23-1	CASGARVSPSCREQYF	TGCGCCAGCGGGGCCAGGGTCAGCCCGAGCTGTAGGGAGCAGTACTTC
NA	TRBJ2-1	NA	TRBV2	CASSVWRQDNEQFF	TGTGCCAGCAGTGTTTGGAGACAGGACAATGAGCAGTTCTTC
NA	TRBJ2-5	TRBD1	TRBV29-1	CSGNRGETQYF	TGCAGCGGAAACAGGGGAGAGACCCAGTACTTC
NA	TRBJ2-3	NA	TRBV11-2	CASSRGTSLDTQYF	TGTGCCAGCAGCCGGGGGACATCGCTAGATACGCAGTATTTT
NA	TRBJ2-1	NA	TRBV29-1	CSVEEFSYNEQFF	TGCAGCGTTGAGGAGTTCTCCTACAATGAGCAGTTCTTC
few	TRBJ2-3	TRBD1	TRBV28	CASSLAGGGTDTQYF	TGTGCCAGCAGTTTAGCAGGGGGCGGCACAGATACGCAGTATTTT
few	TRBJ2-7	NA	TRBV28	CASSLGDSYEQYF	TGTGCCAGCAGTTTAGGGGACTCCTACGAGCAGTACTTC
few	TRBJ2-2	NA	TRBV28	CASSSTGELFF	TGTGCCAGCAGCAGTACCGGGGAGCTGTTTTTT
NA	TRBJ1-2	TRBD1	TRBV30	CAWGDRDYGYTF	TGTGCCTGGGGGGACAGGGACTATGGCTACACCTTC
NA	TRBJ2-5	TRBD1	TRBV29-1	CSVGQGFRQETQYF	TGCAGCGTTGGACAGGGTTTTAGACAAGAGACCCAGTACTTC
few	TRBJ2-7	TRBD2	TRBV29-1	CSVELMAGGPYEQYF	TGCAGCGTTGAACTGATGGCGGGGGGACCCTACGAGCAGTACTTC
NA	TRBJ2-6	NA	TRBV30	CAWSVVGSGANVLTF	TGTGCCTGGAGTGTAGTGGGATCTGGGGCCAACGTCCTGACTTTC
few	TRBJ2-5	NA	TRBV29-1	CSGGRGGETQYF	TGCAGCGGTGGTCGTGGGGGAGAGACCCAGTACTTC
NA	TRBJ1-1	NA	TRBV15	CATSSPGLTNTEAFF	TGTGCCACCAGCAGTCCGGGACTTACGAACACTGAAGCTTTCTTT
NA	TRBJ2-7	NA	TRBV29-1	CSVEEAYEQYF	TGCAGCGTTGAAGAAGCGTACGAGCAGTACTTC